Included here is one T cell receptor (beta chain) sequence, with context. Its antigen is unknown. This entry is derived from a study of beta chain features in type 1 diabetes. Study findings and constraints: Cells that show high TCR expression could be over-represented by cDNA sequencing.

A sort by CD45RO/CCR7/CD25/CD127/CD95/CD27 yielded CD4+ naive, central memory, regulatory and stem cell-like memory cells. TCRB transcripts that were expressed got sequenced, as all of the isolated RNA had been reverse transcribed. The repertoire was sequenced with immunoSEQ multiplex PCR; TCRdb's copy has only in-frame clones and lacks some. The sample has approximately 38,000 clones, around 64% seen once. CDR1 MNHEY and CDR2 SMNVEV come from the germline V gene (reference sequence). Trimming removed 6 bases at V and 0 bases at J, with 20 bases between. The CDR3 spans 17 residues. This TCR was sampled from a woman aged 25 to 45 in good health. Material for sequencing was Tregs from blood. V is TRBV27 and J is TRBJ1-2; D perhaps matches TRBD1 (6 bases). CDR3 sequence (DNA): TGTGCCAGCAGGACTCCGGGACAACTACAATCTAACTATGGCTACACCTTC. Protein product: CASRTPGQLQSNYGYTF.